Sequencing of this T cell receptor beta chain was carried out in a study of blood T cell repertoires in COVID-19. In the study overall: T cells, B-cell-depleted T cells, or PBMCs provided the cDNA or gDNA that served as material.

Per germline, CDR1 ENHRY and CDR2 SYGVKD. V was trimmed by 7 bases and J by 7 bases, leaving 19 bases between them. CDR3 length equals 14 residues. The recovered donors of Cohort 3 showed two negative PCRs, clearance, or symptom resolution. Original data processing: Nucleated cell counts were estimated from reference gene primer amplification. Assay used: immunoSEQ multiplex PCR; TCRdb lists only in-frame clones, some missing. V and J calls and clone size follow that table, whereas D and trimming were derived from the DNA. The sample holds approximately 500,000 clones, more than 75% seen once. The chain carries TRBV10-3 and TRBJ1-2; D may be TRBD1 (5 bases). Sequencing input: PBMCs or T cells enriched from blood (not recorded which). The sequence was obtained from a middle-aged woman who had recovered from COVID-19. Here the CDR3 DNA reads TGTGCCATCACCACCAACAGCAGGGAATCTGGCTACACCTTC. This gives the protein CAITTNSRESGYTF.